This passage covers 3 T cell receptor beta chains from one sample sequenced in a study of T cells in Graves' hyperthyroidism and ophthalmopathy. TCR beta CDR3 sequences were amplified from RNA transcripts. Carried out on the TCR CDR3, a first-round RT-PCR used the HTBI primer set. Each CDR3 protein gets one entry after TCRdb re-called the multiplex PCR reads with MiXCR. Of 480,000 or so distinct CDR3 sequences listed, approximately 49% are singletons. Sequencing was done on a sample of peripheral blood or thyroid tissue (not recorded which). The source is an adult woman with Graves' disease, either hyperthyroidism or ophthalmopathy (not recorded which).

The chain has TRBV29-1 and TRBJ1-1; weak D call: TRBD1 (5 bases). CDR1 and CDR2 from the germline V gene are SQVTM and ANQGSEA. V was clipped by 7 bases and J by 10 bases, with 16 bases between them. The length of the CDR3 is 11 residues. In DNA form, the CDR3 reads TGCAGCGCGCCAGGGAGGGTGAGAGCTTTCTTT. Its protein is CSAPGRVRAFF.

This clonotype was observed many times. The V call is TRBV7-8, the J call TRBJ1-6; D is undetermined. Germline values: CDR1 SGHVS, CDR2 FQNEAQ. The CDR3 covers 17 residues. The germline V and J ends were trimmed by 5 bases and 7 bases, with 21 bases remaining between them. CDR3 sequence: CASSTNRLLNVNSPLHF. CDR3 DNA sequence: TGTGCCAGCAGCACCAACCGGTTACTAAACGTAAATTCACCCCTCCACTTT.

The genes are TRBV2 and TRBJ2-6; the D is unclear. The ends were cut back, 4 bases at V and 2 bases at J, with 6 bases in the middle. From germline, CDR1 is SNHLY and CDR2 FYNNEI. The CDR3 length is 14 residues. CDR3 bases: TGTGCCAGCAGTGGGTTCACTGGGGCCAACGTCCTGACTTTC. Its translation: CASSGFTGANVLTF. Combining the CDR3 with reference TRBV2 and TRBJ2-6 gives the whole variable domain EPEVTQTPSHQVTQMGQEVILRCVPISNHLYFYWYRQILGQKVEFLVSFYNNEISEKSEIFDDQFSVERPDGSNFTLKIRSTKLEDSAMYFCASSGFTGANVLTFGAGSRLTVL.